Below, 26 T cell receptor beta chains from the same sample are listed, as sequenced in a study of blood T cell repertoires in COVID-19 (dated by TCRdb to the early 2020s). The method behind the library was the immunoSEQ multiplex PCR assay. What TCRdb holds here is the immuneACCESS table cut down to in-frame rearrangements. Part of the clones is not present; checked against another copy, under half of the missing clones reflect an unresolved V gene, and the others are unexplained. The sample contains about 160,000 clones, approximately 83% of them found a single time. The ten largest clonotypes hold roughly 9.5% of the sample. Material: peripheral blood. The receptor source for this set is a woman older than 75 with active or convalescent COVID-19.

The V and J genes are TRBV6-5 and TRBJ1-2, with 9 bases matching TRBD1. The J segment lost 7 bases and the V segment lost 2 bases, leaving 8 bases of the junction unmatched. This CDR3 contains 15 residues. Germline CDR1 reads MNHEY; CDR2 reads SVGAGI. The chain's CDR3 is CASSYSIGQGLGYTF. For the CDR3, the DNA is TGTGCCAGCAGTTACAGTATCGGACAGGGGCTTGGCTACACCTTC.

CDR3 coding DNA: TGTGCCAGCAGTAGGGACAGTTACGAGGAGCAGTACTTC. Translation: CASSRDSYEEQYF. The chain is built from TRBV6-5 and TRBJ2-7, with TRBD1 matching over 7 bases. Germline assignment: CDR1 MNHEY and CDR2 SVGAGI. Losses at the gene ends were 5 bases for V and 7 bases for J; bases not matched to a gene: 8. The CDR3 runs to 13 residues.

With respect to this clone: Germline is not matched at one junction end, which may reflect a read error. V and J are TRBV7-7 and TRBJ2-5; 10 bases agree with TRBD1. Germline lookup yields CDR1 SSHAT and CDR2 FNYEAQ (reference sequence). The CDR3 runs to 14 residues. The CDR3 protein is CASSPTGGRETQYF. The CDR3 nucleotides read TGTGCTAGCAGCCCGACAGGGGGCAGGGAGACCCAGTACTTC.

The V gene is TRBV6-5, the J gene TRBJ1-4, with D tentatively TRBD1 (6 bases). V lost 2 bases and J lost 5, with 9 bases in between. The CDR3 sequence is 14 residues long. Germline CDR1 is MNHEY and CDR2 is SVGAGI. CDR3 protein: CASSYGQGNEKLFF. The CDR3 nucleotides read TGTGCCAGCAGTTACGGGCAGGGGAATGAAAAACTGTTTTTT.

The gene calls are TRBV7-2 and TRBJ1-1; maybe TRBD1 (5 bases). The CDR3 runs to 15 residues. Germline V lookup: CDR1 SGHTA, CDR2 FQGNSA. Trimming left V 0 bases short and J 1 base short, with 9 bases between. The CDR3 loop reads CASSLAGQPNTEAFF. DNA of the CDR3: TGTGCCAGCAGCTTAGCGGGGCAGCCGAACACTGAAGCTTTCTTT.

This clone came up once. DNA for the CDR3: TGCGCCAGCAGCCCGGAGGACAGGACTAACTATGGCTACACCTTC. Translation: CASSPEDRTNYGYTF. The chain uses TRBV4-3 and TRBJ1-2, with 7 positions matching TRBD1. Germline lookup yields CDR1 LGHNA and CDR2 YSLEER. The ends lost 4 bases at V and 0 bases at J; junction bases unmatched: 5. The CDR3 loop spans 15 amino acids.

CDR3: CASSQTPGTVRNTEAFF. For the CDR3, the DNA is TGCGCCAGCAGCCAAACACCCGGGACAGTTAGGAACACTGAAGCTTTCTTT. The chain couples TRBV4-3 to TRBJ1-1; TRBD1 matches at 7 bases. Germline V gene lookup returns CDR1 LGHNA and CDR2 YSLEER. The CDR3 loop spans 17 amino acids. Losses at the gene ends were 2 bases for V and 1 base for J; bases not matched to a gene: 10.

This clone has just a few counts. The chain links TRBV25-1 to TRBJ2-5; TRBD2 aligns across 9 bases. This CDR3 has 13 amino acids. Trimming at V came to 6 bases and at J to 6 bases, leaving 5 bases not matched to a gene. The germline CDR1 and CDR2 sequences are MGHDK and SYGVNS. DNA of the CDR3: TGTGCCAGCAGGGAGACTAGCGGACAGACCCAGTACTTC. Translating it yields CASRETSGQTQYF.

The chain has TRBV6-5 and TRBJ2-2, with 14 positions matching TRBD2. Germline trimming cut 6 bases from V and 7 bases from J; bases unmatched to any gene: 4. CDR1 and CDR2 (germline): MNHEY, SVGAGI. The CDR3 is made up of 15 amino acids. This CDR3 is CASRTTSGGVGELFF. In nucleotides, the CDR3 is TGTGCCAGCAGAACGACTAGCGGGGGGGTCGGGGAGCTGTTTTTT.

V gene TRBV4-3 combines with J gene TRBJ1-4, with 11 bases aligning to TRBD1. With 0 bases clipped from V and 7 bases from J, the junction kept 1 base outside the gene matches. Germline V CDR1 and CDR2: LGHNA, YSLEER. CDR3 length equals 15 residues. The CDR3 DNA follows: TGCGCCAGCAGCCAAGATGGGACAGGGGGTGAAAAACTGTTTTTT. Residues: CASSQDGTGGEKLFF.

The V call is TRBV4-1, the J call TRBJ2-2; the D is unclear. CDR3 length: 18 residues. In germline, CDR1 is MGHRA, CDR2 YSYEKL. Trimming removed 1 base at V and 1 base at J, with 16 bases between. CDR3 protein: CASSQAANPYLNTGELFF. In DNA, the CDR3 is TGCGCCAGCAGCCAAGCCGCCAACCCTTACTTGAACACCGGGGAGCTGTTTTTT.

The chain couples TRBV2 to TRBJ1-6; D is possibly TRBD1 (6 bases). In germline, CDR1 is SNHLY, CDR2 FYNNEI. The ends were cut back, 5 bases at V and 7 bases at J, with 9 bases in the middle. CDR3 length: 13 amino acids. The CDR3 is CASSSGDNSPLHF. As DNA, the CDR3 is TGTGCCAGCAGTTCAGGGGACAATTCACCCCTCCACTTT. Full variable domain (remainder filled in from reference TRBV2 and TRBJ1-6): EPEVTQTPSHQVTQMGQEVILRCVPISNHLYFYWYRQILGQKVEFLVSFYNNEISEKSEIFDDQFSVERPDGSNFTLKIRSTKLEDSAMYFCASSSGDNSPLHFGNGTRLTVT.

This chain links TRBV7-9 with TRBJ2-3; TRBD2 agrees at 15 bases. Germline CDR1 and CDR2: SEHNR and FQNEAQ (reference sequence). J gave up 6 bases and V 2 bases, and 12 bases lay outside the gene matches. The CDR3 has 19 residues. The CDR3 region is CASSLTPGLAGGHQDTQYF. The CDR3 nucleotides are TGTGCCAGCAGCTTAACCCCGGGACTAGCGGGGGGCCACCAGGATACGCAGTATTTT.

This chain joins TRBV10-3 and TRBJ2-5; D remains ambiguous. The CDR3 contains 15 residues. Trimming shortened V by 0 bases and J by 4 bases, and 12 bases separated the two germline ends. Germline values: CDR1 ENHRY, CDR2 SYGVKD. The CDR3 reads CAISESLAPTETQYF. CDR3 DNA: TGTGCCATCAGTGAGTCTTTGGCTCCCACAGAGACCCAGTACTTC.

This chain's CDR3 is CASSQATGEQYF. In DNA, the CDR3 is TGTGCCAGCAGCCAAGCCACGGGGGAGCAGTACTTC. The chain uses TRBV3-1 (or the pseudogene TRBV3-2) and TRBJ2-7, with D maybe TRBD2 (5 bases). The germline gives CDR1 LGHDT, CDR2 YNNKEL (reference sequence). This CDR3 is built from 12 residues. Deletions cut 1 base from V and 7 bases from J, with 8 bases between.

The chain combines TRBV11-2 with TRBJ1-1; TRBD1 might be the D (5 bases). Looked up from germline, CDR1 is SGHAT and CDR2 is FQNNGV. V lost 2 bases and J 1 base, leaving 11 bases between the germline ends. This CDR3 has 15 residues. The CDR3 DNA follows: TGTGCCAGCAGCTTATTTGGAGGGGCGAACACTGAAGCTTTCTTT. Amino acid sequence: CASSLFGGANTEAFF.

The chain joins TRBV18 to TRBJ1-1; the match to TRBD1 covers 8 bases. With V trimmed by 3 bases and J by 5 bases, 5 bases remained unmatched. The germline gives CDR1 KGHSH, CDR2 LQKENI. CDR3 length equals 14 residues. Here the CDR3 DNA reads TGTGCCAGCTCACCGGGGACAGGAAGAACTGAAGCTTTCTTT. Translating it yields CASSPGTGRTEAFF.

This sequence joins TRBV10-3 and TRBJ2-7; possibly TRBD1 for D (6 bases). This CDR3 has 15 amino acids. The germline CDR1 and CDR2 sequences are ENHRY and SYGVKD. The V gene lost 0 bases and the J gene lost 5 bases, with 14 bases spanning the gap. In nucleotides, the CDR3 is TGTGCCATCAGTGAGTCGGCGAACAGGGTAAACGAGCAGTACTTC. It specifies CAISESANRVNEQYF.

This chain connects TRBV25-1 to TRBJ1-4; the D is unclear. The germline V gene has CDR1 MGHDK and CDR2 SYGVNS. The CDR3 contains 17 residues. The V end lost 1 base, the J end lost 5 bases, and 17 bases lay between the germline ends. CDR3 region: CASSESRRQPLNEKLFF. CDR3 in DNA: TGTGCCAGCAGTGAATCAAGGAGGCAGCCTTTAAATGAAAAACTGTTTTTT. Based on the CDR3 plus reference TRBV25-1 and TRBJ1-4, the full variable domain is EADIYQTPRYLVIGTGKKITLECSQTMGHDKMYWYQQDPGMELHLIHYSYGVNSTEKGDLSSESTVSRIRTEHFPLTLESARPSHTSQYLCASSESRRQPLNEKLFFGSGTQLSVL.

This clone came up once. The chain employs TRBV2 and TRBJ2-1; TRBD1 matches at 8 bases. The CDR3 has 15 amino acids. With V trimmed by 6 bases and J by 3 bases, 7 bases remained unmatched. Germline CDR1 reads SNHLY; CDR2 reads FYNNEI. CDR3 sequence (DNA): TGTGCCAGCAGGGACACAGGGGGAAGCTACAATGAGCAGTTCTTC. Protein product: CASRDTGGSYNEQFF. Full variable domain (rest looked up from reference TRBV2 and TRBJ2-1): EPEVTQTPSHQVTQMGQEVILRCVPISNHLYFYWYRQILGQKVEFLVSFYNNEISEKSEIFDDQFSVERPDGSNFTLKIRSTKLEDSAMYFCASRDTGGSYNEQFFGPGTRLTVL.

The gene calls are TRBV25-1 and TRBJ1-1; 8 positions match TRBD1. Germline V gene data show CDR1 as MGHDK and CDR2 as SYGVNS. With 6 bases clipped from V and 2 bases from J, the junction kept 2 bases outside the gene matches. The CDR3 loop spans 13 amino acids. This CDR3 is CASRDRANTEAFF. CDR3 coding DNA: TGTGCCAGCAGGGACAGGGCAAACACTGAAGCTTTCTTT.

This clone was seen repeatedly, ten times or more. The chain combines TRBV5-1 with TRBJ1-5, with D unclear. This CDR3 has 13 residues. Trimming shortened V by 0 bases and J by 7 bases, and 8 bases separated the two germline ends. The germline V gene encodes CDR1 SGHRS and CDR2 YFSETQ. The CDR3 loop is CASSLDAQQPQHF. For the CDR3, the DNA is TGCGCCAGCAGCTTGGATGCACAGCAGCCCCAGCATTTT. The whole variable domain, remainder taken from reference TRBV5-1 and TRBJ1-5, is KAGVTQTPRYLIKTRGQQVTLSCSPISGHRSVSWYQQTPGQGLQFLFEYFSETQRNKGNFPGRFSGRQFSNSRSEMNVSTLELGDSALYLCASSLDAQQPQHFGDGTRLSIL.

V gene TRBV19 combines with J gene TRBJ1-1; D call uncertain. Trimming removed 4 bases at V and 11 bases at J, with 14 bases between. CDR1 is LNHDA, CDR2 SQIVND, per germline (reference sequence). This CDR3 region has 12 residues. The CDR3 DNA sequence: TGTGCCAGTAGTACTTTGACTGCATGGGCTTTCTTT. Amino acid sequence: CASSTLTAWAFF. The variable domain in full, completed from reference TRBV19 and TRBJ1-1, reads DGGITQSPKYLFRKEGQNVTLSCEQNLNHDAMYWYRQDPGQGLRLIYYSQIVNDFQKGDIAEGYSVSREKKESFPLTVTSAQKNPTAFYLCASSTLTAWAFFGQGTRLTVV.

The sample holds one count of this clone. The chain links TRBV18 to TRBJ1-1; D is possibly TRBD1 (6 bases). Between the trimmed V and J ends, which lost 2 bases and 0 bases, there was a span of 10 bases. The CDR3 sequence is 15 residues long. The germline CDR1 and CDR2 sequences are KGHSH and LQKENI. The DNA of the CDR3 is TGTGCCAGCTCACCAACGGGACATCTGAACACTGAAGCTTTCTTT. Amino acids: CASSPTGHLNTEAFF.

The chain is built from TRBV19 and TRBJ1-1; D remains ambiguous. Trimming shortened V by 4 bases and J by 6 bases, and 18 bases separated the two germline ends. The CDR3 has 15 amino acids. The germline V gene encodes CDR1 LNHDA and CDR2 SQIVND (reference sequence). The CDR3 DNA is TGTGCCAGTAGTAGTCGTTCGGAGAGTACCGCTGAAGCTTTCTTT. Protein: CASSSRSESTAEAFF.

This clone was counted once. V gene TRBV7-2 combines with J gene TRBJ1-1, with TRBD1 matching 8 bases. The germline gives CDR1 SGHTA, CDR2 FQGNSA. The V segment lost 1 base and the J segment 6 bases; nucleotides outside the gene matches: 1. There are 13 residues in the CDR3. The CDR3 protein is CASSLVQGAEAFF. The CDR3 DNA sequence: TGTGCCAGCAGCTTAGTACAGGGGGCTGAAGCTTTCTTT.